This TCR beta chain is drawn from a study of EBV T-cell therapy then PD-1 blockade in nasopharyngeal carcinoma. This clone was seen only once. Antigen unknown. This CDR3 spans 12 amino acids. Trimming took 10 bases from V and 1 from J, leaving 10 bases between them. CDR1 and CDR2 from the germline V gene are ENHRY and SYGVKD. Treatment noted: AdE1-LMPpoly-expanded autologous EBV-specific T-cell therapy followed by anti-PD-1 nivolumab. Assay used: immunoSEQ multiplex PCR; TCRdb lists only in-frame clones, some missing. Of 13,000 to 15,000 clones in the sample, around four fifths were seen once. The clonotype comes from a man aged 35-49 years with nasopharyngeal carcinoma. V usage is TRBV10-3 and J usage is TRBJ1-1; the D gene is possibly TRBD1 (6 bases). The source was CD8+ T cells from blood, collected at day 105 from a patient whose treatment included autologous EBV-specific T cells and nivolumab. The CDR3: CATRQANTEAFF. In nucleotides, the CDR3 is TGTGCCACTAGACAGGCGAACACTGAAGCTTTCTTT.